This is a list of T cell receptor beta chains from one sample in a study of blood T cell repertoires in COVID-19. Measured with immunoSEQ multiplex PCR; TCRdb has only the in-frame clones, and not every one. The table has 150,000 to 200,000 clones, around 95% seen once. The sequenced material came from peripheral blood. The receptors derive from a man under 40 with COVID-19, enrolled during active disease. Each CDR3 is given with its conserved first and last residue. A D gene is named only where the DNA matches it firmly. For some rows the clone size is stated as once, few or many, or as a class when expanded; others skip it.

DNA: TGTGCCAGCTCACCGGGACAGGGGATGGAGTATGGCTACACCTTC; CDR3: CASSPGQGMEYGYTF; D: TRBD1; J: TRBJ1-2; V: TRBV18; size: -
DNA: TGTGCCACCAGTTCCGCGACAGTCTCCATATATTTT; CDR3: CATSSATVSIYF; D: -; J: TRBJ1-3; V: TRBV24-1; size: once
DNA: TGCGCCAGCAGCTGGGGACAGGAGAGCTCCTATAATTCACCCCTCCACTTT; CDR3: CASSWGQESSYNSPLHF; D: TRBD1; J: TRBJ1-6; V: TRBV5-1; size: few
DNA: TGCAGTGCTAGTAGGACTGTGCAAGAGACCCAGTACTTC; CDR3: CSASRTVQETQYF; D: -; J: TRBJ2-5; V: TRBV20-1; size: -
DNA: TGTGCCAGTAGTGGTGGACTAGCGGGGCAAGGCGAGCAGTACTTC; CDR3: CASSGGLAGQGEQYF; D: TRBD2; J: TRBJ2-7; V: TRBV19; size: -
DNA: TGTGCCAGCAGTTTGGCAGGGACCTACAATGAGCAGTTCTTC; CDR3: CASSLAGTYNEQFF; D: -; J: TRBJ2-1; V: TRBV27; size: -
DNA: TGTGCCAGCGTAGGGGGCGACACCGGGGAGCTGTTTTTT; CDR3: CASVGGDTGELFF; D: TRBD1; J: TRBJ2-2; V: TRBV6-6; size: -
DNA: TGTGCCAGCAGCTTAGCGCTAGGGAGGCATCAGCCCCAGCATTTT; CDR3: CASSLALGRHQPQHF; D: -; J: TRBJ1-5; V: TRBV7-6; size: -
DNA: TGTGCCAGCAGTTACTCACTGAACACCGGGGAGCTGTTTTTT; CDR3: CASSYSLNTGELFF; D: -; J: TRBJ2-2; V: TRBV6-6; size: -
DNA: TGTGCCAGCAGCCTCACAAGCCCCGACCAAATAGCGGGGGGGCATTCAGATACGCAGTATTTT; CDR3: CASSLTSPDQIAGGHSDTQYF; D: TRBD2; J: TRBJ2-3; V: TRBV7-6; size: -
DNA: TGTGCCTGGAGTGTAGGAGGGGACACTGAAGCTTTCTTT; CDR3: CAWSVGGDTEAFF; D: -; J: TRBJ1-1; V: TRBV30; size: -
DNA: TGTGCCAGCAGCCAACAGGGGGCCAGCACAGATACGCAGTATTTT; CDR3: CASSQQGASTDTQYF; D: TRBD1; J: TRBJ2-3; V: TRBV7-9; size: -
DNA: TGTGCCAGCAGTGAAGCCTCCACCAGCTCCTACAATGAGCAGTTCTTC; CDR3: CASSEASTSSYNEQFF; D: -; J: TRBJ2-1; V: TRBV6-1; size: -
DNA: TGTGCCAGCAGGGACAGAATGAACACTGAAGCTTTCTTT; CDR3: CASRDRMNTEAFF; D: -; J: TRBJ1-1; V: TRBV27; size: -
DNA: TGTGCCAGTAGTATAGTTCAGGGTAGCAATCAGCCCCAGCATTTT; CDR3: CASSIVQGSNQPQHF; D: -; J: TRBJ1-5; V: TRBV19; size: -
DNA: TGTGCCAGCAGCGTAGGAGGGGGGGGTTCCTACAATGAGCAGTTCTTC; CDR3: CASSVGGGGSYNEQFF; D: -; J: TRBJ2-1; V: TRBV9; size: -
DNA: TGTGCCAGCAGTATGGGACAGCTGAACACTGAAGCTTTCTTT; CDR3: CASSMGQLNTEAFF; D: TRBD1; J: TRBJ1-1; V: TRBV27; size: -
DNA: TGTGCCAGCAGTTACCCCCCCCCAGGGCAAACTTTCTTT; CDR3: CASSYPPPGQTFF; D: -; J: TRBJ1-1; V: TRBV6-5; size: once
DNA: TGTGCCAGCAGCTCCTACGCGAACACCATATATTTT; CDR3: CASSSYANTIYF; D: -; J: TRBJ1-3; V: TRBV11-2; size: -
DNA: TGTGCCAGCAGCCAAGGTGGAAGGGGCGAGACCCAGTACTTC; CDR3: CASSQGGRGETQYF; D: -; J: TRBJ2-5; V: TRBV3-1/TRBV3-2; size: -
DNA: TGTGCCAGCAGCCTGGGACAGGGGGCGGGTGGCTACACCTTC; CDR3: CASSLGQGAGGYTF; D: TRBD1; J: TRBJ1-2; V: TRBV6-6; size: -
DNA: TGCGCCAGCAGCTCCATACCACCGGGACAGGGGGCTTCGGCGGGGGTATGGGAGACCCAGTACTTC; CDR3: CASSSIPPGQGASAGVWETQYF; D: TRBD1; J: TRBJ2-5; V: TRBV5-1; size: -
DNA: TGTGCCAGCAGCCAAGTGATTAGCGACAATGAGCAGTTCTTC; CDR3: CASSQVISDNEQFF; D: -; J: TRBJ2-1; V: TRBV14; size: -
DNA: TGTGCCAGTAGTACCGTTAGCGGGGGACGGGGTAATGAGCAGTTCTTC; CDR3: CASSTVSGGRGNEQFF; D: TRBD2; J: TRBJ2-1; V: TRBV19; size: -
DNA: TGTGCTAGTGGGCATACGATGCGGGCTTTCTTT; CDR3: CASGHTMRAFF; D: -; J: TRBJ1-1; V: TRBV12-5; size: -
DNA: TGTGCCAGCAGTTTATCCACGGCGGGACGGACTTATGGCTACACCTTC; CDR3: CASSLSTAGRTYGYTF; D: -; J: TRBJ1-2; V: TRBV27; size: -
DNA: TGCGCCAGCAGCTTGGGACAGGGCTACGGCGAGCAGTACTTC; CDR3: CASSLGQGYGEQYF; D: TRBD1; J: TRBJ2-7; V: TRBV5-1; size: -
DNA: TGTGCCAGCAGCCCTGGACTAGCGGGGAGAGACAATGAGCAGTTCTTC; CDR3: CASSPGLAGRDNEQFF; D: TRBD2; J: TRBJ2-1; V: TRBV5-6; size: few
DNA: TGCGCCAGCAGCCCGGAAGGGACAGCGGGAAACACCATATATTTT; CDR3: CASSPEGTAGNTIYF; D: TRBD1; J: TRBJ1-3; V: TRBV4-1; size: -
DNA: TGTGCCAGCAGCTTAATCAGGGACAACGAGCAGTACTTC; CDR3: CASSLIRDNEQYF; D: -; J: TRBJ2-7; V: TRBV7-9; size: -
DNA: TGTGCCAGCAGTTCGGGACAGGGGCTCATCACCGGGGAGCTGTTTTTT; CDR3: CASSSGQGLITGELFF; D: TRBD1; J: TRBJ2-2; V: TRBV6-5; size: -
DNA: TGTGCCAGCAGTGAATTGGGACAGGATTGGGACTACACCTTC; CDR3: CASSELGQDWDYTF; D: TRBD1; J: TRBJ1-2; V: TRBV6-1; size: -
DNA: TGTGCCAGCAGCCAAAAAAACGGGAACACTGAAGCTTTCTTT; CDR3: CASSQKNGNTEAFF; D: -; J: TRBJ1-1; V: TRBV3-1/TRBV3-2; size: -
DNA: TGCGCCAGCAGCTTGCTGGACAGTCCCACTGAAGCTTTCTTT; CDR3: CASSLLDSPTEAFF; D: -; J: TRBJ1-1; V: TRBV5-1; size: -